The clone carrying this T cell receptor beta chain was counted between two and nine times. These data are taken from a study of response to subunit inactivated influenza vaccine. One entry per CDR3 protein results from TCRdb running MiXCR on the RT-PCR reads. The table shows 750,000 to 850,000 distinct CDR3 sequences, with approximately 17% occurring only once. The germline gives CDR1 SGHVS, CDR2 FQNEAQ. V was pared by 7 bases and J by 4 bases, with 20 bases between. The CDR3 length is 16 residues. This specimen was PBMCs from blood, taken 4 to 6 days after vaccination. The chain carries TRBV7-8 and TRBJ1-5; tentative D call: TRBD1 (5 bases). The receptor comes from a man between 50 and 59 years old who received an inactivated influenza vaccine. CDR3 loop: CASIPGERGRNQPQHF. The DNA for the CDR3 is TGTGCCAGCATCCCGGGGGAGAGGGGCAGGAATCAGCCCCAGCATTTT.